This TCR beta chain was observed in a study of identical twins. The germline V gene encodes CDR1 SGHAT and CDR2 FQNNGV. This CDR3 has 16 amino acids. V dropped 2 bases and J dropped 1; count of bases not matched to a gene: 4. This clonotype was seen repeatedly, ten times or more. TCRdb reanalysed the 5' RACE reads using MiXCR and keeps one entry per CDR3 protein. Found here are about 660,000 distinct CDR3 sequences, approximately 9% of them singletons; the top ten hold 0.75% to 1%. These sequences were also reported in another study, on yellow fever vaccine responses in identical twins.

The TCR sequence derives from a woman between 18 and 30 years old in good health. The source material was PBMCs. This chain joins TRBV11-2 and TRBJ2-2; 7 nucleotides agree with TRBD2. In DNA form, the CDR3 reads TGTGCCAGCAGCTTAAGGAGCGGGATGAACACCGGGGAGCTGTTTTTT. Translating it yields CASSLRSGMNTGELFF.